Each of the 22 T cell receptor beta chains below was sequenced from the same sample in a study of T cells after yellow fever vaccination. TCRdb re-analysed the 5' RACE reads in MiXCR, keeping a single row per CDR3 protein. The sample lists around 250,000 distinct CDR3 sequences, around 7% seen once, with 0.65% to 0.9% in the top ten. The sample in question was CD4+ T cells sorted from PBMCs, obtained 15 days after the yellow fever booster vaccination. The receptors stem from a man younger than 45 who received the YFV17D yellow fever vaccine.

This clonotype was counted many times. This chain uses TRBV7-3 with TRBJ2-2; D remains unclear. The CDR3 extends over 14 amino acids. Germline values: CDR1 SGHTA, CDR2 FQGTGA. Deletions cut 4 bases from V and 2 bases from J, with 8 bases between. CDR3 DNA sequence: TGTGCCAGCAGCTCGGGCCTTAACACCGGGGAGCTGTTTTTT. Translating it yields CASSSGLNTGELFF.

The rearrangement links TRBV7-2 to TRBJ2-2; tentative D call: TRBD1 (5 bases). CDR3 length equals 16 residues. The V gene lost 2 bases and the J gene lost 2 bases, with 12 bases spanning the gap. Germline lookup yields CDR1 SGHTA and CDR2 FQGNSA. The CDR3 here is CASSLFPGHNTGELFF. CDR3 DNA: TGTGCCAGCAGCTTATTTCCCGGACACAACACCGGGGAGCTGTTTTTT.

The V call is TRBV3-1, the J call TRBJ2-1, with TRBD2 matching over 7 bases. Germline V gene lookup returns CDR1 LGHDT and CDR2 YNNKEL (reference sequence). The CDR3 has 16 amino acids. V lost 2 bases to trimming and J lost 7 bases; unmatched junction nucleotides: 11. The CDR3 bases are TGTGCCAGCAGCCAAATTCTAGCGGTATCGGGGAATGAGCAGTTCTTC. Protein: CASSQILAVSGNEQFF.

V usage is TRBV20-1 and J usage is TRBJ2-7; 7 bases agree with TRBD1. V gave up 6 bases and J gave up 1 base; unmatched junction bases: 6. Germline V gene sequence: CDR1 DFQATT, CDR2 SNEGSKA (reference sequence). The length of the CDR3 is 13 residues. The CDR3 here is CSARQGPSYEQYF. For the CDR3, the DNA is TGCAGTGCCCGACAGGGACCTTCCTACGAGCAGTACTTC.

This clonotype was detected ten times or more. J is TRBJ1-5 and V is TRBV6-5; unclear D gene. Germline V gene data show CDR1 as MNHEY and CDR2 as SVGAGI. The V end lost 0 bases, the J end lost 7 bases, and 7 bases lay between the germline ends. The CDR3 runs 13 residues. The CDR3 region has the DNA TGTGCCAGCAGTTACTCGTGGCGGCAGCCCCAGCATTTT. It translates to CASSYSWRQPQHF.

The chain couples TRBV20-1 to TRBJ2-1, with TRBD2 identical over 7 bases. CDR1 DFQATT and CDR2 SNEGSKA come from the germline V gene (reference sequence). V was clipped by 6 bases and J by 4 bases; unmatched bases: 9. The length of the CDR3 is 14 residues. CDR3 sequence: CSAKGLAEYNEQFF. The CDR3 DNA is TGCAGTGCCAAGGGGCTAGCGGAATACAATGAGCAGTTCTTC.

V is TRBV6-1 and J is TRBJ2-3; the match to TRBD2 covers 9 bases. V shed 6 bases, J shed 6 bases, and the junction held 13 bases outside the gene matches. Germline V gives CDR1 MNHNS, CDR2 SASEGT. This CDR3 is 16 amino acids long. The CDR3: CASSGEPSGVRDTQYF. CDR3 bases: TGTGCCAGCAGCGGAGAGCCTAGCGGGGTCCGGGATACGCAGTATTTT.

The chain combines TRBV29-1 with TRBJ2-7; 7 bases fit TRBD1. CDR3 length: 11 amino acids. The ends lost 7 bases at V and 6 bases at J; junction bases unmatched: 6. Germline lookup yields CDR1 SQVTM and CDR2 ANQGSEA. Here the CDR3 DNA reads TGCAGCGGGCAGGGGGTTCGCGAGCAGTACTTC. This encodes CSGQGVREQYF.

This clonotype has at least ten counts. The chain is built from TRBV5-1 and TRBJ2-7; 14 positions agree with TRBD2. Germline V gives CDR1 SGHRS, CDR2 YFSETQ. Trimming at V came to 5 bases and at J to 2 bases, leaving 12 bases not matched to a gene. The CDR3 contains 18 residues. Here the CDR3 reads CASRSRGLAGVPPYEQYF. The CDR3 bases are TGCGCCAGCAGGTCACGGGGACTAGCGGGAGTTCCCCCCTACGAGCAGTACTTC.

The gene calls are TRBV20-1 and TRBJ2-1; TRBD2 agrees at 9 bases. This CDR3 is built from 12 residues. V trimming: 5 bases; J trimming: 9 bases; junction bases outside the gene matches: 5. Germline V CDR1 and CDR2: DFQATT, SNEGSKA (reference sequence). The CDR3 loop reads CSASVAGVEQFF. The CDR3 DNA follows: TGCAGTGCTTCCGTAGCGGGAGTTGAGCAGTTCTTC.

The chain couples TRBV20-1 to TRBJ2-1; 9 bases agree with TRBD2. Losses at the gene ends were 6 bases for V and 6 bases for J; bases not matched to a gene: 12. CDR1 DFQATT and CDR2 SNEGSKA come from the germline V gene (reference sequence). The CDR3 has 15 amino acids. CDR3 coding DNA: TGCAGTGCCAAGCAAGCAGCGGGAGGAACCAATGAGCAGTTCTTC. Its protein is CSAKQAAGGTNEQFF.

This clonotype came up many times. The gene calls are TRBV28 and TRBJ2-7; the D call may be TRBD1 or TRBD2 (6 bases each). The CDR3 covers 14 residues. CDR1 is MDHEN and CDR2 is SYDVKM in the germline V gene. Deletions cut 3 bases from V and 9 bases from J, with 18 bases between. The CDR3: CASSFTGGLRGQYF. For the CDR3, the DNA is TGTGCCAGCAGTTTTACCGGGGGCCTACGTGGGCAGTACTTC.

This clonotype has only a few counts. The genes are TRBV5-6 and TRBJ2-5; TRBD1 matches 8 bases. The CDR3 covers 16 residues. The V segment lost 4 bases and the J segment 5 bases; nucleotides outside the gene matches: 13. CDR1 and CDR2 (germline): SGHDT, YYEEEE. CDR3 protein: CASSRQGILSGETQYF. CDR3 DNA: TGTGCCAGCAGCCGACAGGGGATCTTATCGGGGGAGACCCAGTACTTC.

In this sample, this clonotype turned up many times. The chain uses TRBV12-3 or TRBV12-4 and TRBJ2-1; TRBD2 aligns across 7 bases. This CDR3 region has 15 residues. The V segment lost 6 bases and the J segment 4 bases; nucleotides outside the gene matches: 9. This chain's CDR3 is CASSLGGSRYNEQFF. CDR3 coding DNA: TGTGCCAGCAGCCTCGGCGGGAGCCGATACAATGAGCAGTTCTTC.

Note on this clonotype: Here the CDR3 omits its conserved ending phenylalanine or tryptophan, so a read error is the likely source. This rearrangement joins TRBV10-3 to TRBJ2-5; 7 bases match TRBD2. With V trimmed by 8 bases and J by 1 base, 7 bases remained unmatched. The germline V gene has CDR1 ENHRY and CDR2 SYGVKD. The CDR3 runs to 14 residues. CDR3 nucleotides: TGTGCCATCGGCCTGACTAGCAGCCAAGAGACCCAGTACCTC. Protein product: CAIGLTSSQETQYL.

The chain combines TRBV20-1 with TRBJ1-1, with D unclear. This CDR3 is built from 13 residues. In germline, CDR1 is DFQATT, CDR2 SNEGSKA (reference sequence). V was cut by 6 bases and J by 0 bases, with 11 bases left in between. The CDR3 loop reads CSAPTIMNTEAFF. The CDR3 DNA reads TGCAGTGCGCCGACAATCATGAACACTGAAGCTTTCTTT.

The CDR3 region has the DNA TGTGCCAGCACCCAAGCGTGGGGAAACACCGGGGAGCTGTTTTTT. Translation gives CASTQAWGNTGELFF. The J gene is TRBJ2-2, the V gene TRBV7-2; no reliable D call. CDR1 and CDR2 from the germline V gene are SGHTA and FQGNSA. The V and J ends lost 7 bases and 2 bases respectively, with 14 bases between them. This CDR3 is 15 amino acids long.

This clonotype was seen more than once but under ten times. DNA for the CDR3: TGTGCCAGCAGTTTATCTGGGGGCCGAGGCTACACCTTC. It yields the protein CASSLSGGRGYTF. V is TRBV12-3 or TRBV12-4 and J is TRBJ1-2; D is perhaps TRBD1 (6 bases). The V gene lost 2 bases and the J gene lost 8 bases, with 12 bases spanning the gap. This CDR3 is built from 13 residues.

This clonotype was detected many times. The rearrangement joins TRBV29-1 to TRBJ2-3; no clear D gene. V dropped 6 bases and J dropped 0 bases, with 10 bases sitting between them. Germline-derived CDR1 and CDR2 are SQVTM and ANQGSEA. CDR3 size: 13 residues. CDR3 amino acids: CSVRYLSTDTQYF. The CDR3 nucleotides are TGCAGCGTACGATATCTCAGCACAGATACGCAGTATTTT.

This clonotype appeared a few times. This chain joins TRBV20-1 and TRBJ2-6; possibly TRBD2 for D (5 bases). The CDR3 consists of 15 residues. Germline-derived CDR1 and CDR2 are DFQATT and SNEGSKA (reference sequence). The V and J ends lost 4 bases and 2 bases respectively, with 12 bases between them. The CDR3 loop is CSANRGVAGANVLTF. DNA of the CDR3: TGCAGTGCTAATCGGGGAGTGGCTGGGGCCAACGTCCTGACTTTC.

This chain links TRBV18 with TRBJ2-7; TRBD1 aligns across 7 bases. J gave up 7 bases and V 4 bases, and 4 bases lay outside the gene matches. Germline V CDR1 and CDR2: KGHSH, LQKENI. The CDR3 is 12 amino acids. CDR3 sequence reads: CASSQGAQEQYF. CDR3 DNA sequence: TGTGCCAGCTCACAGGGGGCTCAGGAGCAGTACTTC.

This clonotype appeared many times. V usage is TRBV6-1 and J usage is TRBJ2-5; unclear D gene. CDR3 length equals 13 residues. Germline values: CDR1 MNHNS, CDR2 SASEGT. Trimming cost V 6 bases and J 5 bases, with 13 bases left between them. CDR3 coding DNA: TGTGCCAGCAGAGACAACCTCTGGGAGACCCAGTACTTC. It translates to CASRDNLWETQYF.